This TCR beta chain is drawn from a study of cytomegalovirus exposure and HLA in healthy donors (dated by TCRdb to between 2016 and 2019). Study-wide context: An earlier analysis of some 620 of the donors reported 250 to 300 Gb of sequence data and 117 million unique TCR beta sequences obtained from about 170 million T cells. About 280 gigabases of sequencing data and around 80 million unique TCR sequences made up an early release that covered approximately 620 HLA-typed donors. Among the roughly 400 genotyped donors, about 83% belonged to the genetic ancestry cluster associated with self-reported Caucasian donors. The study aimed to test whether cataloging public T cell receptors could reveal signatures of past pathogen exposure. The study used immunosequencing to profile the T cell repertoires of approximately 690 subjects and linked those repertoires to cytomegalovirus serostatus. In addition to the first cohort of roughly 700 subjects, a separate validation cohort of 120 different subjects was used. To predict cytomegalovirus infection status, the study combined high-throughput TCR immunosequencing, statistical association of individual TCRs with disease status, and machine learning. A later analysis re-examined previously published TCR beta repertoires from 500 to 700 donors and added high-resolution HLA genotyping to investigate patterns of TCR occurrence. In the later analysis, no new phenotypic data were used to find candidate immune exposures; instead, reliance was placed on TCR beta sequences and their occurrence across donors. An earlier analysis of 587 of the donors used high-throughput TCR beta sequencing to judge whether each TCR beta V gene segment behaved as functional or pseudogenic. Donor age, sex, ethnicity and CMV serostatus were collected together with the repertoire data. A later genetic analysis used genome-wide SNP genotypes for about 60% of the 666 donors, treating that subset as a discovery cohort. All discovery cohort repertoires had been generated using a single sequencing platform. HLA typing included class I and class II loci at four-digit resolution. The number of donors typed differed by locus, with 629-630 for A, B, C, DRB1 and DQB1, around 560 for DQA1, nearly 610 for DPA1, and around 430 for DPB1. Because of strong linkage in the cohort, roughly five DR-DQ haplotypes were treated as single units for association and clustering. On average, around 240,000 unique TCR beta nucleotide sequences were sequenced per donor among a few hundred genotyped donors of the cohort, with roughly 18% of those sequences being non-productive. The paper's findings and limits, for the study overall: It was suggested by the authors that the approach could potentially be generalized to other disease states and immunological phenotypes. Presence/absence analyses assumed roughly uniform sequencing depth across donors, an assumption that may not hold. According to a later genetic analysis, donors in an Asian-associated ancestry cluster had fewer N-insertions in productive TCRs than the approximately 710-donor mean. In this cohort, only TCR beta chains were sequenced, and detectable features were limited by the absence of alpha or paired-chain data. At a false discovery rate of 0.05, a later analysis linked approximately 18,000 TCR beta sequences to specific HLA alleles. In a later analysis, HLA-associated TCR beta chains were found to be more clonally expanded and to have lower generation probabilities than equally common non-associated chains. Some IMGT-functional V segments, including TRBV6-2 and TRBV6-3, could not be distinguished by the 87-base-pair reads and were therefore excluded. Strong co-occurrence of HLA alleles, especially DR and DQ, made assigning TCR associations to individual alleles difficult. In a later analysis, several top co-occurrence clusters were reported to appear linked to parvovirus B19, influenza, CMV and Epstein-Barr virus. Broadly in line with IMGT annotations, most TCR beta V segments showed up in productive rearrangements about 90% or about 30% of the time in an earlier analysis of several hundred of the donors. Because HLA typing was unavailable for some donors at each locus, only the typed subset was used in association tests. In the study, 150 to 200 TCR beta chains were listed as associated with cytomegalovirus. Most TCR sequences were seen in very few donors, while some public TCRs were found in many individuals. A further reported finding was that TCR beta sequences accurately predicted the HLA-A and HLA-B alleles for most subjects in the first cohort. For the cohort, immune exposure information was limited to CMV serostatus. The earlier analysis of approximately 540 of the donors excluded about 16 rarely observed V segments, including chromosome 9 orphons, because counts were too low. V-gene and J-gene trimming of TCR beta chains was associated with a missense DCLRE1C variant in a later genetic analysis, and the association was replicated in an independent cohort. In a later analysis, most CMV-associated TCR beta chains were found to appear HLA-restricted, with HLA associations seemingly driven largely by CMV exposure. Cytomegalovirus status was reported to be diagnosed by the classifier with high specificity and sensitivity in both the original and validation cohorts. Correlated functional status among segregating V segments might be attributable to linkage disequilibrium, but an unknown experimental factor could not be ruled out. In vitro tests confirmed that a few of the cytomegalovirus-associated TCR beta chains recognize cytomegalovirus antigens. In a later analysis, the rate of TCR association differed among HLA loci, with DRB1 alleles having the most associated TCRs and HLA-C alleles having the fewest. A cluster of highly shared sequence variants was judged likely to represent a technical artifact of the sequencing pipeline.

Comments on this clone: Its antigen is currently not known. The junction departs from the called germline gene at one end, perhaps through a read error.

The cysteine opens and the phenylalanine closes a CDR3 of 13 amino acids. Kept here is only the CDR3 DNA, which spans 39 bases and is read in frame from base 1. CDR1 and CDR2 were assigned from the germline V gene as MNHNS and SASEGT. Library preparation used the immunoSEQ multiplex PCR assay. The multiplex PCR relied on a mix of 60 forward primers for TCR Vbeta segments and 13 reverse primers for TCR Jbeta segments. The CDR3 region of rearranged TCR beta genes was amplified from genomic DNA with a multiplex PCR assay. The Illumina HiSeq System was used to sequence the amplified TCR beta libraries as 87-base-pair reads. Per the source publication's procedure: A later analysis counted some 74 million unique TCR beta chains across the 500 to 850 repertoires, and around 9.9 million of these chains were shared by at least two donors. A nearest-neighbor algorithm error-corrected the raw reads and collapsed the reads into unique sequences, merging closely related sequences to remove PCR and sequencing errors. Alignment of CDR3 sequences to IMGT reference sequences was used to assign V, D and J gene segments. For a sequence to be retained, a match of at least six nucleotides was required to both a V gene segment and a J gene segment. Rearrangements were called productive when the CDR3 lacked stop codons and stayed in frame with V and J; all others were non-productive. Following IMGT convention, CDR3 was defined as the stretch from the second conserved V-encoded cysteine up to the conserved J-encoded phenylalanine. The earlier analysis of some 550 of the donors excluded any sequence lacking an unambiguous match to a single V gene segment. In an earlier analysis of around 600 of the donors, V segments were called functional above 56.7% productive rearrangements and were called segregating when the between-donor standard deviation exceeded 5%. A statistical classification framework was built for diagnosing cytomegalovirus status from the catalog of TCR beta chain sequences. A later analysis assigned V and J genes by comparing TCR nucleotide sequences with IMGT/GENE-DB human TR gene sequences. A later analysis assigned CDR3 sequences and most-parsimonious VDJ recombination scenarios with the TCRdist pipeline. In a later analysis, every TCR beta chain was defined by the combination of its CDR3 amino acid sequence and its V-gene family, and reads without a unique V-gene family were dropped. A later analysis removed roughly 590 highly shared, low-generation-probability nucleotide sequences to deal with suspected cross-contamination and a sequencing artifact. For each public chain, a later analysis derived a clonal expansion index from normalized ranks of inferred template counts within each repertoire. In a later analysis, generation probabilities were computed with a VDJ recombination model fitted to out-of-frame rearrangements, and the resulting probabilities were checked against IGoR. In a later analysis, TCR-TCR, TCR-HLA and TCR-CMV co-occurrence was scored with hypergeometric tests, and a repertoire-size bias correction was applied to TCR pairs. A later analysis estimated false discovery rates by permuting HLA or CMV assignments 20 times. A later analysis grouped co-occurring TCRs with DBSCAN, adding TCRdist sequence similarity when clustering within HLA-allele-positive subsets. For co-occurrence clustering, repertoires with fewer than 30,000 or more than 120,000 public chains were excluded, along with roughly 5 repertoires with anomalous nucleotide sharing. Held by TCRdb, this immuneACCESS table contains in-frame sequences only and omits some clones. Under half of the omission traces to an unresolved V gene where checked; the cause of the rest is unknown. The V and J calls and clone size are taken from that table; D and trimming were inferred from the DNA. The sample table holds more than 95,000 clones, of which 60% to 80% were seen once. Together, the top ten hold about 5.3% of the sample.

The cohort comprised 710 or so healthy bone marrow donors. All cohort members were sampled while nominally healthy, although unrecorded immune exposures were likely present. The donor was CMV seropositive and belonged to the group of 250 to 350 seropositive cohort members. Every donor gave a peripheral blood sample, and the peripheral blood mononuclear cells from that sample were used for TCR beta sequencing. Genomic DNA was extracted from the blood cell samples with the Qiagen DNeasy Blood Extraction Kit. The clonotype originates from a man in his sixties in good health and CMV-seropositive. The chain is encoded by TRBV6-1 joined to TRBJ2-7; TRBD1 is a weak D gene call, 5 bases matching. The sequenced sample was PBMCs. CDR3 reads: CASIFDSSCEQYF. The nucleotides are TGTGCCAGTATTTTCGACAGCTCCTGCGAGCAGTACTTC.